A selection of T cell receptor beta chains follows, all from one sample in a study of blood T cell repertoires in COVID-19. TCRdb's table, derived via immunoSEQ multiplex PCR, lists solely in-frame clones and lacks some. The sample contains over 85,000 clones, about 90% of which appear only once. Sequenced: peripheral blood. Receptors were obtained from a man between 65 and 85 years old with acute or convalescent COVID-19. The CDR3 runs from the conserved cysteine through the conserved F or W. The D gene is left open where the match is weak. Only some rows state a clone size, as once, few, many or a class for expanded clones.

CATLGNRVEQYF	TGTGCCACCCTGGGCAACAGGGTCGAGCAGTACTTC	TRBV28	-	-	TRBJ2-7
CARGPTGRTLHF	TGTGCCAGGGGTCCTACAGGGCGAACCCTCCACTTT	TRBV25-1	-	-	TRBJ1-6
CASGGARTDTQYF	TGTGCCAGCGGGGGGGCTAGGACAGATACGCAGTATTTT	TRBV6-6	-	-	TRBJ2-3
CASTGDTEAFF	TGTGCCAGCACCGGGGACACTGAAGCTTTCTTT	TRBV6-5	-	-	TRBJ1-1
CASSPRTVSSGANVLTF	TGTGCCAGCAGCCCCCGGACAGTAAGCTCTGGGGCCAACGTCCTGACTTTC	TRBV28	-	-	TRBJ2-6
CASSHLAGGNGANVLTF	TGTGCCAGCAGTCATCTAGCGGGGGGGAATGGGGCCAACGTCCTGACTTTC	TRBV28	TRBD2	-	TRBJ2-6
CASSTWTGGNSYEQYF	TGTGCCAGCAGCACCTGGACAGGGGGAAACTCCTACGAGCAGTACTTC	TRBV7-8	TRBD1	-	TRBJ2-7
CASSSPDRESSPLHF	TGTGCCAGCAGCTCACCGGACAGGGAGAGTTCACCCCTCCACTTT	TRBV5-8	TRBD1	-	TRBJ1-6
CASRRGRETQYF	TGTGCCAGCCGCCGGGGTCGAGAGACCCAGTACTTC	TRBV7-9	-	-	TRBJ2-5
CASSELRGVDYGYTF	TGTGCCAGCAGTGAACTCCGGGGGGTAGACTATGGCTACACCTTC	TRBV6-1	-	-	TRBJ1-2
CASSPLGLQETQYF	TGTGCCAGCAGTCCCTTGGGACTTCAAGAGACCCAGTACTTC	TRBV28	-	-	TRBJ2-5
CASSWGAGNEQFF	TGTGCCAGCAGTTGGGGTGCGGGGAATGAGCAGTTCTTC	TRBV12-3/TRBV12-4	-	-	TRBJ2-1
CASSEPRGPGPLHF	TGCGCCAGCAGTGAACCTAGGGGGCCTGGACCCCTCCACTTT	TRBV10-2	TRBD1	-	TRBJ1-6
CASSHQNTGELFF	TGCGCCAGCAGCCACCAAAACACCGGGGAGCTGTTTTTT	TRBV4-1	-	once	TRBJ2-2
CASSNGGSTDTQYF	TGTGCCAGCTCAAACGGAGGATCCACAGATACGCAGTATTTT	TRBV28	-	-	TRBJ2-3
CASSIQINTEAFF	TGTGCCAGCAGCATACAGATAAACACTGAAGCTTTCTTT	TRBV3-1/TRBV3-2	-	-	TRBJ1-1
CASSYQGSGNTIYF	TGTGCCAGCAGTTATCAGGGATCCGGAAACACCATATATTTT	TRBV6-6	-	-	TRBJ1-3
CASSMGTGGGQPQHF	TGTGCCAGCAGCATGGGGACAGGGGGCGGTCAGCCCCAGCATTTT	TRBV5-4	TRBD1	few	TRBJ1-5
CASRERGLFYNEQFF	TGTGCCAGCAGGGAGCGGGGGCTTTTCTACAATGAGCAGTTCTTC	TRBV2	TRBD2	-	TRBJ2-1
CASSIRDYNSPLHF	TGTGCCAGTAGTATCAGGGACTATAATTCACCCCTCCACTTT	TRBV19	-	few	TRBJ1-6
CAWSRDRVLSDEQYF	TGTGCCTGGAGTCGTGACAGGGTCCTTAGCGACGAGCAGTACTTC	TRBV30	TRBD1	once	TRBJ2-7
CASSLFGMAADTEAFF	TGTGCCAGCAGTTTATTTGGGATGGCAGCGGACACTGAAGCTTTCTTT	TRBV27	-	-	TRBJ1-1
CASSNQGQGEWNEQFF	TGTGCCAGCAGCAACCAGGGACAGGGGGAGTGGAATGAGCAGTTCTTC	TRBV3-1/TRBV3-2	TRBD1	-	TRBJ2-1
CATSTYRAGDNEKLFF	TGTGCCACCAGCACGTACAGGGCTGGGGATAATGAAAAACTGTTTTTT	TRBV15	-	-	TRBJ1-4
CASTTLDRRYSPLHF	TGTGCCAGCACTACTTTAGACAGGAGATATTCACCCCTCCACTTT	TRBV2	-	-	TRBJ1-6
CASSETRGNTEAFF	TGTGCCAGCAGTGAAACCCGCGGGAACACTGAAGCTTTCTTT	TRBV25-1	-	-	TRBJ1-1
CASSPGQDYGYTF	TGTGCCAGCAGCCCTGGGCAGGACTATGGCTACACCTTC	TRBV7-3	-	-	TRBJ1-2
CASSLGGSQETQYF	TGTGCCAGCAGCTTAGGAGGCTCCCAAGAGACCCAGTACTTC	TRBV7-2	-	-	TRBJ2-5
CATSDGSGGYGYTF	TGTGCCACCAGTGATGGTTCCGGGGGGTATGGCTACACCTTC	TRBV24-1	-	-	TRBJ1-2
CASSLWGQGANTGELFF	TGTGCCAGCAGCTTATGGGGACAGGGGGCAAACACCGGGGAGCTGTTTTTT	TRBV7-3	TRBD1	-	TRBJ2-2
CASSSRTGLPNNQPQHF	TGTGCCAGCAGTTCACGGACAGGGTTGCCCAACAATCAGCCCCAGCATTTT	TRBV6-2/TRBV6-3	TRBD1	once	TRBJ1-5